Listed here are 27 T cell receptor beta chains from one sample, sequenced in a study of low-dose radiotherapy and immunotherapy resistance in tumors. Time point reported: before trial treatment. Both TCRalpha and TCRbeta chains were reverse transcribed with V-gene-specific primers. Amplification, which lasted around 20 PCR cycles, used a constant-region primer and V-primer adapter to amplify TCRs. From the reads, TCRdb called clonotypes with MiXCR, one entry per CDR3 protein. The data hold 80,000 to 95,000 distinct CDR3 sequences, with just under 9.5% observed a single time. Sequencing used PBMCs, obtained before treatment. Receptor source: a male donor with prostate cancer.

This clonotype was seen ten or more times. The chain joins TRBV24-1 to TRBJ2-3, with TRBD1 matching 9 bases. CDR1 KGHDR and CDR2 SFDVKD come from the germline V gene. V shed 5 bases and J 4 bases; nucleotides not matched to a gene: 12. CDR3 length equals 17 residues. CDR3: CATSGPTWGQGPDTQYF. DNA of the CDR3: TGTGCCACCAGTGGTCCAACCTGGGGACAGGGACCAGATACGCAGTATTTT.

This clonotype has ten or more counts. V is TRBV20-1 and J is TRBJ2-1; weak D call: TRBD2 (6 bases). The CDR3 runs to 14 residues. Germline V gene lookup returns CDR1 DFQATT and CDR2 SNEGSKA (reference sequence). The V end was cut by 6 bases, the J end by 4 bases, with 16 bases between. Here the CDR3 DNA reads TGCAGTGCCCACGGGGCGGGGAGGTACAATGAGCAGTTCTTC. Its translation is CSAHGAGRYNEQFF.

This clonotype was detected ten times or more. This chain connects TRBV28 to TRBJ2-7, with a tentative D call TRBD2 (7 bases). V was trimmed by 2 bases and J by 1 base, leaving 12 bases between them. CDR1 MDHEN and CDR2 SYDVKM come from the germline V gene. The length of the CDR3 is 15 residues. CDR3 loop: CASSLGGGASYEQYF. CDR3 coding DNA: TGTGCCAGCAGTTTAGGTGGGGGGGCATCCTACGAGCAGTACTTC.

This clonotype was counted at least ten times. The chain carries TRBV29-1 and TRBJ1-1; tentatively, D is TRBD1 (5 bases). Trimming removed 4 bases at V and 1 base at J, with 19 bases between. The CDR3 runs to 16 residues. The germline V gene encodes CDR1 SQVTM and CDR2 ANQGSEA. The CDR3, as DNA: TGCAGCGTTGCCGACTCGGATTTGGGGCGGAACACTGAAGCTTTCTTT. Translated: CSVADSDLGRNTEAFF.

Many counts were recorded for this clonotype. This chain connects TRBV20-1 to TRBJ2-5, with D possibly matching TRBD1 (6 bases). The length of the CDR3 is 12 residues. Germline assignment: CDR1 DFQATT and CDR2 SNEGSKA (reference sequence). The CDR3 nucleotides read TGCACCCTTAGGACAGCACAAGAGACCCAGTACTTC. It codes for CTLRTAQETQYF.

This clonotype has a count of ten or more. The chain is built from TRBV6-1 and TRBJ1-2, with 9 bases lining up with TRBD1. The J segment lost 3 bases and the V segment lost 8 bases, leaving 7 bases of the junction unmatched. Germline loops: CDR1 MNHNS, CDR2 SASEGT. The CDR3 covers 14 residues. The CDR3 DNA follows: TGTGCCAGCGGTTGGACAGGGGCGGACTATGGCTACACCTTC. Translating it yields CASGWTGADYGYTF.

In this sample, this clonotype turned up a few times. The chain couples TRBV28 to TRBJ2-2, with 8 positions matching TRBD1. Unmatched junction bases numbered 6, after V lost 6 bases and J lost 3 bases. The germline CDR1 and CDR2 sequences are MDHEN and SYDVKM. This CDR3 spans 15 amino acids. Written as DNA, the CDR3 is TGTGCCAGCAGGACCTGGGACAGGTACACCGGGGAGCTGTTTTTT. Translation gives CASRTWDRYTGELFF.

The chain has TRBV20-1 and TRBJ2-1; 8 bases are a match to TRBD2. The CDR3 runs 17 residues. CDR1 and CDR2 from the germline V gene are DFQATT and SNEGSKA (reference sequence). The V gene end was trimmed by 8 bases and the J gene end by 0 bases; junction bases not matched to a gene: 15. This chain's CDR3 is CSHERLAGMSSYNEQFF. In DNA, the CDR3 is TGCAGTCACGAGCGGCTAGCGGGTATGAGCTCCTACAATGAGCAGTTCTTC.

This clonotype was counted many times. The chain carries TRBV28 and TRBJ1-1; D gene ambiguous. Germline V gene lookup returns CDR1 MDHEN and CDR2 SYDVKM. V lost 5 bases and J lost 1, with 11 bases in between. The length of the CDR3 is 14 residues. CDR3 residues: CASSSQVGNTEAFF. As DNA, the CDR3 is TGTGCCAGCAGTAGCCAGGTCGGGAACACTGAAGCTTTCTTT.

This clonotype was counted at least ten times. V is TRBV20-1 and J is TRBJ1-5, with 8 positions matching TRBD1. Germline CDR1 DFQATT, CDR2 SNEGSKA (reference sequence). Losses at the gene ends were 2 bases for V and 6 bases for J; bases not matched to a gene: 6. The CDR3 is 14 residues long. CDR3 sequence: CSARTQGAGQPQHF. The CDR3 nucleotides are TGCAGTGCTAGAACTCAGGGGGCCGGTCAGCCCCAGCATTTT.

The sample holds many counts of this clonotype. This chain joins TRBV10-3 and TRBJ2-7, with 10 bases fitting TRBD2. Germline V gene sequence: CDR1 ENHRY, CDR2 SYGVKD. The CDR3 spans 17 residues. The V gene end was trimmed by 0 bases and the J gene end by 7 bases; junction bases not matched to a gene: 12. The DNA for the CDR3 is TGTGCCATCAGTGAGTCGTATATCCTAGCGGGAGTGTGGGAGCAGTACTTC. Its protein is CAISESYILAGVWEQYF.

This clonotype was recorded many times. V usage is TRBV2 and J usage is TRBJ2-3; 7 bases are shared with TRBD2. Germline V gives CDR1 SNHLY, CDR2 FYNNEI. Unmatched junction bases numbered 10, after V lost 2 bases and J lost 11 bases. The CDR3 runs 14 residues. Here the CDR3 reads CASSEYEGGPGQYF. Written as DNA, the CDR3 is TGTGCCAGCAGTGAATACGAGGGAGGGCCCGGGCAGTATTTT.

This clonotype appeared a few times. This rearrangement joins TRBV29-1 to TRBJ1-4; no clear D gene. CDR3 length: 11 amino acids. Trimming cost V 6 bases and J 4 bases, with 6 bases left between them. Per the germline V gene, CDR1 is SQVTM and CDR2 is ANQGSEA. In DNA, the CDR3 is TGCAGCGTAAATGATAATGAAAAACTGTTTTTT. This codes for CSVNDNEKLFF.

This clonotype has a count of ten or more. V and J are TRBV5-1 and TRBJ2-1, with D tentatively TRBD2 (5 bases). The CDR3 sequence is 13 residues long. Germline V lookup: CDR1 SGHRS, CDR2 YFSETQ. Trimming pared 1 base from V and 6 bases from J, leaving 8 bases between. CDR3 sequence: CASSLPSINEQFF. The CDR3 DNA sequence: TGCGCCAGCAGCTTGCCTAGCATCAATGAGCAGTTCTTC.

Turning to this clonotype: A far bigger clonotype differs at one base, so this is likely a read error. The CDR3 coding sequence is TGTGCCAGCAGCAACACGCGGTGGGGGACCCAGAACTTC. It yields the protein CASSNTRWGTQNF. V gene TRBV11-1 combines with J gene TRBJ2-5, with D perhaps assigned TRBD1 or TRBD2 (5 bases each). This CDR3 contains 13 residues. The germline V gene encodes CDR1 SGHAT and CDR2 FQDESV (reference sequence).

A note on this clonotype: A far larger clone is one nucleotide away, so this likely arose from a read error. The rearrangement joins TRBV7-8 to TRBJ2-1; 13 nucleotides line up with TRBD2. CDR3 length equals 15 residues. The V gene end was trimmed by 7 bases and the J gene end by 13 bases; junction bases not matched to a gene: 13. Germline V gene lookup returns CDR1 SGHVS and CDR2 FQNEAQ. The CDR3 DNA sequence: TGTGCCAGCACCGACGGGACTAGCGGGATTGAGACCCAGTTCTTC. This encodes CASTDGTSGIETQFF.

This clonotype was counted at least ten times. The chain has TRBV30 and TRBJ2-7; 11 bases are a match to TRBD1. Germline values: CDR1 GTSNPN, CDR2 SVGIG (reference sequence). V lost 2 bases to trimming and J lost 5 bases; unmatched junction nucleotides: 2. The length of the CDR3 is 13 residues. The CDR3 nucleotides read TGTGCCTGGAGTAGGGACAGGGGGAACGAGCAGTACTTC. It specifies CAWSRDRGNEQYF.

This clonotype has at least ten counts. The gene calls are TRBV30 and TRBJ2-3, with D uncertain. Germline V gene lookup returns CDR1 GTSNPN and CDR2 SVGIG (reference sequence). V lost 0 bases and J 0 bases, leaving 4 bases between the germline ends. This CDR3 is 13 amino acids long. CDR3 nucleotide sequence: TGTGCCTGGAGTGTTCGGAGCACAGATACGCAGTATTTT. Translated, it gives CAWSVRSTDTQYF. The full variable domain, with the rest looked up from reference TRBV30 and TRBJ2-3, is SQTIHQWPATLVQPVGSPLSLECTVEGTSNPNLYWYRQAAGRGLQLLFYSVGIGQISSEVPQNLSASRPQDRQFILSSKKLLLSDSGFYLCAWSVRSTDTQYFGPGTRLTVL.

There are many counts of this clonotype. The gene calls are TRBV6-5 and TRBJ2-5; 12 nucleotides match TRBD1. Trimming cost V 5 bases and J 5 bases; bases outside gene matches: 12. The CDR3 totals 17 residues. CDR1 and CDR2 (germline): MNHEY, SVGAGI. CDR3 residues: CASSEWGTGGAGETQYF. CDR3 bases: TGTGCCAGCAGTGAATGGGGGACAGGGGGCGCAGGGGAGACCCAGTACTTC.

The CDR3 sequence: CAISDSWTSYNEQFF. The DNA for the CDR3 is TGTGCCATCAGTGATTCTTGGACTAGTTACAATGAGCAGTTCTTC. The rearrangement uses TRBV10-3 and TRBJ2-1, with TRBD2 matching over 7 bases. Germline V lookup: CDR1 ENHRY, CDR2 SYGVKD. The CDR3 is 15 amino acids. J lost 4 bases, V lost 3 bases, and 6 bases had no gene match.

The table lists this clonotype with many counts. The chain's CDR3 is CASSQSGRGETQYF. The CDR3 nucleotides are TGTGCCAGCAGTCAGAGCGGGAGGGGGGAGACCCAGTACTTC. The rearrangement uses TRBV28 and TRBJ2-5; 10 bases align to TRBD2. This CDR3 spans 14 amino acids. V shed 5 bases, J shed 5 bases, and the junction held 5 bases outside the gene matches. The germline CDR1 and CDR2 sequences are MDHEN and SYDVKM.

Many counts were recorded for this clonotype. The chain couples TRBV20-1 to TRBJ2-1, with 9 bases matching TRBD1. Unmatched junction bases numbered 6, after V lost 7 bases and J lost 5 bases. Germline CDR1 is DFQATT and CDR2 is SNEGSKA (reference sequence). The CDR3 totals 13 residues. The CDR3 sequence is CSVRGQGHNEQFF. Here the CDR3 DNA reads TGCAGTGTACGAGGACAGGGGCACAATGAGCAGTTCTTC.

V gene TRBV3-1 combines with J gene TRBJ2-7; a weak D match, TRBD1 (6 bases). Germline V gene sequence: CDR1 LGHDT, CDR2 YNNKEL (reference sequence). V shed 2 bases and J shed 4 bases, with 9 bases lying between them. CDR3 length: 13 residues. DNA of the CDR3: TGTGCCAGCAGCCAATCCCAGGGGTACGAGCAGTACTTC. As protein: CASSQSQGYEQYF.

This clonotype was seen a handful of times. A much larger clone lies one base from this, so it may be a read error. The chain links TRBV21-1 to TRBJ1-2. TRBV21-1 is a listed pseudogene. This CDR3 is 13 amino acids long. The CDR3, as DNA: TGTGCCAGCCTAGAAGGAGGCGTTAATGGCTACACCTTC. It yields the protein CASLEGGVNGYTF.

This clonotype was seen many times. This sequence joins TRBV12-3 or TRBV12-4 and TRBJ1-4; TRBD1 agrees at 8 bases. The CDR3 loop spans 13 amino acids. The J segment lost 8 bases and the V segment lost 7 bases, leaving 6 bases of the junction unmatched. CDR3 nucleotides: TGTGCCAGCACAGGGGGCAATGGGGAAAAACTGTTTTTT. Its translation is CASTGGNGEKLFF.

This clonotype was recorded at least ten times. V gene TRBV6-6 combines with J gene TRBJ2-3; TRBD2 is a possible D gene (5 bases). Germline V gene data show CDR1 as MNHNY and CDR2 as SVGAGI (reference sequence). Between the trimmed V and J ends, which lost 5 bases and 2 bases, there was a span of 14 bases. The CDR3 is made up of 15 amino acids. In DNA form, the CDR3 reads TGTGCCAGCAGTCCGGACTCGACAATCACAGATACGCAGTATTTT. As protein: CASSPDSTITDTQYF.

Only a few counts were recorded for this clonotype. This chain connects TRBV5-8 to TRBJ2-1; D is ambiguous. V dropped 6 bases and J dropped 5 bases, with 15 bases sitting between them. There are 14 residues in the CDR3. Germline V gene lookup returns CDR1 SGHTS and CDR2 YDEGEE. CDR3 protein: CASNDRKEDNEQFF. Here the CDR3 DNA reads TGTGCCAGCAACGACCGGAAAGAAGACAATGAGCAGTTCTTC.